This T cell receptor (beta chain) stems from a study of T cells in localized non-small cell lung cancer. Profiled with immunoSEQ multiplex PCR; TCRdb holds only in-frame clones, not every one. The sample holds approximately 33,000 clones; around 88% are singletons and the top ten take less than 9.5%. V dropped 4 bases and J dropped 1 base, with 8 bases sitting between them. The CDR3 has 14 residues. CDR1 SGHNT and CDR2 YYREEE come from the germline V gene (reference sequence). The rearrangement joins TRBV5-4 to TRBJ2-2; a weak D match, TRBD1 (6 bases). The origin of this receptor is a woman aged 40-75 years with stage I lung adenocarcinoma. The source material was peripheral blood, sampled before any cancer treatment. CDR3: CASSPGQNTGELFF. The CDR3 nucleotides are TGTGCCAGCAGCCCGGGACAGAACACCGGGGAGCTGTTTTTT. The full variable domain, completed using reference TRBV5-4 and TRBJ2-2, is ETGVTQSPTHLIKTRGQQVTLRCSSQSGHNTVSWYQQALGQGPQFIFQYYREEENGRGNFPPRFSGLQFPNYSSELNVNALELDDSALYLCASSPGQNTGELFFGEGSRLTVL.